This passage covers 10 T cell receptor beta chains from one sample sequenced in a study of radiation and T cells in renal cell carcinoma. The assay was immunoSEQ multiplex PCR, and TCRdb's table has in-frame clones only and misses some. The sample yields around 180,000 clones, about nine tenths seen once. Time point specified: blood 4 weeks post-SBRT, at nephrectomy. Stated treatment: 15 Gy SBRT to primary tumor, nephrectomy 4 weeks later. The sample was blood, taken from a patient whose treatment included radiotherapy and nephrectomy. The source is a woman aged 50 to 60 with renal cell carcinoma.

This chain connects TRBV4-1 to TRBJ1-3; the match to TRBD1 covers 8 bases. The J segment lost 0 bases and the V segment lost 2 bases, leaving 6 bases of the junction unmatched. CDR1 MGHRA and CDR2 YSYEKL come from the germline V gene. The CDR3 covers 17 residues. For the CDR3, the DNA is TGCGCCAGCAGCCAACCAGGGGGCCCTAGCTCTGGAAACACCATATATTTT. Its translation is CASSQPGGPSSGNTIYF.

The rearrangement links TRBV11-3 to TRBJ1-4; the D is unclear. Germline loops: CDR1 SGHNT, CDR2 YENEEA. Trimming removed 6 bases at V and 0 bases at J, with 5 bases between. The CDR3 spans 13 residues. CDR3 DNA sequence: TGTGCCAGCAGTCGCGCAACTAATGAAAAACTGTTTTTT. This sequence encodes CASSRATNEKLFF.

This clone has only a few counts. This sequence joins TRBV18 and TRBJ1-5; no reliable D call. V lost 3 bases and J lost 2, with 8 bases in between. This CDR3 has 14 residues. Germline V lookup: CDR1 KGHSH, CDR2 LQKENI. CDR3 protein: CASSPRVGNQPQHF. The CDR3 DNA is TGTGCCAGCTCACCGAGGGTGGGCAATCAGCCCCAGCATTTT.

The gene calls are TRBV6-5 and TRBJ2-5; TRBD2 matches 13 bases. Germline V lookup: CDR1 MNHEY, CDR2 SVGAGI. The CDR3 runs 15 residues. V lost 5 bases and J lost 6; bases outside the gene matches: 6. The CDR3 sequence: CASSPGTSGVQTQYF. The DNA of the CDR3 is TGTGCCAGCAGTCCCGGGACTAGCGGGGTCCAGACCCAGTACTTC.

V and J are TRBV9 and TRBJ2-2; D might be TRBD1 or TRBD2, each matching 5 bases. This CDR3 is 19 amino acids long. V was clipped by 2 bases and J by 0 bases, with 20 bases between them. Germline loops: CDR1 SGDLS, CDR2 YYNGEE. The CDR3 sequence is CASSVASGTANTNTGELFF. The CDR3 DNA follows: TGTGCCAGCAGCGTCGCCTCCGGGACCGCGAATACGAACACCGGGGAGCTGTTTTTT.

This rearrangement joins TRBV21-1 to TRBJ1-5; the listed D gene, TRBD1, was not tested against the DNA. TRBV21-1 is described as a pseudogene. This CDR3 spans 15 amino acids. CDR3 DNA: TGTGCCAGCAGCTACAGGGAAACAGGGGATCAGCCCCAGCATTTT. As protein: CASSYRETGDQPQHF.

The V and J genes are TRBV19 and TRBJ2-3, with TRBD1 matching 7 bases. Losses at the gene ends were 9 bases for V and 4 bases for J; bases not matched to a gene: 10. Germline V gives CDR1 LNHDA, CDR2 SQIVND (reference sequence). There are 14 residues in the CDR3. The CDR3 sequence: CASNQNRGPDTQYF. CDR3 DNA sequence: TGTGCCAGCAATCAAAATAGGGGGCCAGATACGCAGTATTTT.

The rearrangement joins TRBV5-6 to TRBJ1-4; D is undetermined. CDR1 is SGHDT, CDR2 YYEEEE, per germline. The CDR3 has 15 amino acids. Trimming took 3 bases from V and 7 from J, leaving 16 bases between them. The CDR3 DNA reads TGTGCCAGCAGCTCCTGGACGGGGAGCGGTGAAAAACTGTTTTTT. Amino acids: CASSSWTGSGEKLFF.

This chain joins TRBV4-3 and TRBJ1-4; a possible D gene is TRBD1 (5 bases). This CDR3 has 16 residues. Germline V lookup: CDR1 LGHNA, CDR2 YSLEER. Trimming removed 2 bases from V and 4 bases from J, with 14 bases in between. In DNA form, the CDR3 reads TGCGCCAGCAGCCAACTTAGGGACCGCAGTAATGAAAAACTGTTTTTT. It codes for CASSQLRDRSNEKLFF.

This clone appeared once. V usage is TRBV9 and J usage is TRBJ1-2, with 7 bases lining up with TRBD1. The CDR3 is 14 residues long. Germline CDR1 SGDLS, CDR2 YYNGEE. The trim removed 2 bases at V and 4 bases at J, leaving 5 bases unmatched. CDR3 sequence reads: CASSVTSGGYGYTF. The CDR3 coding sequence is TGTGCCAGCAGCGTGACTTCAGGGGGCTATGGCTACACCTTC.